These 22 T cell receptor beta chains originate from one sample sequenced in a study of T cells in Graves' hyperthyroidism and ophthalmopathy (dated by TCRdb to between 2017 and 2020). The method was multiplex PCR. Sequencer: Illumina HiSeq 2000. TCR beta CDR3 regions were amplified from RNA transcripts. A first-round RT-PCR of the TCR CDR3 used the HTBI primer set with the Qiagen OneStep RT-PCR kit. The public reads were reprocessed in TCRdb via fastp at Q25 and MiXCR, keeping in-frame beta chains. All rows with the same CDR3 protein become a single entry with the most common DNA and genes. The sample table records 92,000 or so distinct CDR3 sequences; 51% of these occur just once. The ten largest clonotypes hold 27% of the sample. Specimen: blood. These receptors were taken from a woman between 35 and 50 years old with Graves' hyperthyroidism.

With regard to this clonotype: Being one base from a much bigger clone, this may be a read error. The genes are TRBV7-9 and TRBJ1-1, with D unresolved. V lost 3 bases, J lost 2 bases, and 13 bases lay in between. This CDR3 is 15 amino acids long. Germline assignment: CDR1 SEHNR and CDR2 FQNEAQ (reference sequence). The CDR3 region is CASSLGNPKNTEAFF. In nucleotides, the CDR3 is TGTGCCAGCAGCTTGGGTAACCCGAAAAACACTGAAGCTTTCTTT. The full variable domain, its missing parts supplied by reference TRBV7-9 and TRBJ1-1, is DTGVSQNPRHKITKRGQNVTFRCDPISEHNRLYWYRQTLGQGPEFLTYFQNEAQLEKSRLLSDRFSAERPKGSFSTLEIQRTEQGDSAMYLCASSLGNPKNTEAFFGQGTRLTVV.

As regards this clonotype: This may come from a read error, since a much larger clone is one base off. The genes are TRBV7-9 and TRBJ2-7; D is perhaps TRBD1 (6 bases). The CDR3 totals 14 residues. Germline V lookup: CDR1 SEHNR, CDR2 FQNEAQ (reference sequence). The CDR3, as DNA: TGTGCCAGCAAAATGGGTGTGGGGGCCTACGGGCAGTACTTC. This encodes CASKMGVGAYGQYF. Full variable domain (remainder filled in from reference TRBV7-9 and TRBJ2-7): DTGVSQNPRHKITKRGQNVTFRCDPISEHNRLYWYRQTLGQGPEFLTYFQNEAQLEKSRLLSDRFSAERPKGSFSTLEIQRTEQGDSAMYLCASKMGVGAYGQYFGPGTRLTVT.

The J gene is TRBJ2-6, the V gene TRBV29-1; 8 nucleotides line up with TRBD1. CDR1 is SQVTM and CDR2 is ANQGSEA in the germline V gene. The CDR3 is 13 amino acids. The trim removed 6 bases at V and 2 bases at J, leaving 0 bases unmatched. The DNA for the CDR3 is TGCAGCGTGACAGGGGCTGGGGCCAACGTCCTGACTTTC. Residues: CSVTGAGANVLTF.

This rearrangement joins TRBV7-6 to TRBJ2-2, with 7 bases matching TRBD1. V trimming: 6 bases; J trimming: 6 bases; junction bases outside the gene matches: 10. Germline V gene data show CDR1 as SGHVS and CDR2 as FNYEAQ. This CDR3 spans 15 amino acids. The CDR3 DNA sequence: TGTGCCAGCAGGACCTCAGACAGGGACGCCGGGGAGCTGTTTTTT. Protein: CASRTSDRDAGELFF.

In its sample, this clonotype was seen many times. This chain uses TRBV6-5 with TRBJ2-7; D is ambiguous. Germline V gene data show CDR1 as MNHEY and CDR2 as SVGAGI. The CDR3 runs 14 residues. With 2 bases removed from V and 3 bases from J, the gap between germline ends came to 11 bases. This CDR3 is CASSYGQLSYEQYF. The DNA of the CDR3 is TGTGCCAGCAGTTACGGGCAGCTTAGCTACGAGCAGTACTTC.

On this clonotype itself: It may be a read error: a sequence one base away is much more abundant. The gene calls are TRBV20-1 and TRBJ1-5, with TRBD1 matching over 8 bases. With V trimmed by 0 bases and J by 6 bases, 7 bases remained unmatched. The germline gives CDR1 DFQATT, CDR2 SNEGSKA (reference sequence). This CDR3 is 15 amino acids long. The CDR3 nucleotides are TGCAGTGCTAGAGATATAGGACAGGGTAGTCAGCCCCAGCATTTT. Its translation: CSARDIGQGSQPQHF.

This chain connects TRBV20-1 to TRBJ2-7; possible D gene TRBD2, 5 bases. CDR1 DFQATT and CDR2 SNEGSKA come from the germline V gene (reference sequence). The CDR3 runs 14 residues. The ends were cut back, 0 bases at V and 3 bases at J, with 12 bases in the middle. The CDR3 sequence is CSARDLGEYYEQYF. The CDR3 DNA follows: TGCAGTGCTAGAGATCTCGGGGAGTACTACGAGCAGTACTTC.

This clonotype was observed many times. The J gene is TRBJ2-7, the V gene TRBV4-1, with 8 nucleotides matching TRBD1. The CDR3 consists of 15 residues. Germline V gene sequence: CDR1 MGHRA, CDR2 YSYEKL. V shed 2 bases and J 4 bases; nucleotides not matched to a gene: 7. The CDR3 bases are TGCGCCAGCAGCCAACCAACAACAGGGGGGTACGAGCAGTACTTC. Translated: CASSQPTTGGYEQYF.

This chain joins TRBV7-9 and TRBJ2-7, with TRBD1 matching over 8 bases. Germline trimming cut 5 bases from V and 2 bases from J; bases unmatched to any gene: 8. Germline-derived CDR1 and CDR2 are SEHNR and FQNEAQ (reference sequence). This CDR3 region has 15 residues. CDR3: CASSATPDRAYEQYF. CDR3 DNA sequence: TGTGCCAGCAGCGCAACCCCGGACAGGGCCTACGAGCAGTACTTC.

This clonotype was counted a few times. The gene calls are TRBV7-9 and TRBJ1-3; 7 bases match TRBD1. CDR3 size: 15 residues. Germline trimming cut 5 bases from V and 4 bases from J; bases unmatched to any gene: 8. CDR1 SEHNR and CDR2 FQNEAQ come from the germline V gene (reference sequence). In nucleotides, the CDR3 is TGTGCCAGCAGCCCCCGGGACAGCGAGGGAAACACCATATATTTT. It codes for CASSPRDSEGNTIYF.

Worth noting for this clonotype: A read error may be the cause here, since a much bigger clone is one base away. The rearrangement joins TRBV2 to TRBJ2-2, with 8 bases that match TRBD2. The V segment lost 8 bases and the J segment 5 bases; nucleotides outside the gene matches: 7. Germline V gene sequence: CDR1 SNHLY, CDR2 FYNNEI. This CDR3 is built from 14 residues. The CDR3 DNA follows: TGTGCCAGCGGCACCGGACTAGCTACCGGGGAGCTGTTTTTT. Protein: CASGTGLATGELFF.

This clonotype came up many times. The rearrangement links TRBV7-2 to TRBJ2-2; 11 nucleotides line up with TRBD2. This CDR3 contains 20 residues. The V gene end was trimmed by 5 bases and the J gene end by 1 base; junction bases not matched to a gene: 15. Germline-derived CDR1 and CDR2 are SGHTA and FQGNSA. The DNA of the CDR3 is TGTGCCAGCAGCCAAGAGGATCACCCTAGCGGGAGGAGGAACACCGGGGAGCTGTTTTTT. This encodes CASSQEDHPSGRRNTGELFF. The full variable domain, with the rest looked up from reference TRBV7-2 and TRBJ2-2, is GAGVSQSPSNKVTEKGKDVELRCDPISGHTALYWYRQSLGQGLEFLIYFQGNSAPDKSGLPSDRFSAERTGGSVSTLTIQRTQQEDSAVYLCASSQEDHPSGRRNTGELFFGEGSRLTVL.

This chain connects TRBV12-3 or TRBV12-4 to TRBJ2-2, with a tentative D call TRBD1 (7 bases). Trimming left V 5 bases short and J 5 bases short, with 18 bases between. The length of the CDR3 is 16 residues. CDR3 loop: CASSPRQGLTTGELFF. For the CDR3, the DNA is TGTGCCAGCAGTCCGCGACAGGGACTGACTACCGGGGAGCTGTTTTTT.

This clonotype was detected many times. This chain uses TRBV9 with TRBJ1-2; no clear D gene. Germline V gene sequence: CDR1 SGDLS, CDR2 YYNGEE. The V end was cut by 0 bases, the J end by 5 bases, with 11 bases between. CDR3 length: 14 residues. CDR3: CASSVGGIPYGYTF. The DNA of the CDR3 is TGTGCCAGCAGCGTAGGCGGGATCCCTTATGGCTACACCTTC.

The chain combines TRBV25-1 with TRBJ1-1, with D possibly TRBD1 on 5 matching bases. The CDR3 totals 14 residues. The V end lost 4 bases, the J end lost 5 bases, and 14 bases lay between the germline ends. Per germline, CDR1 MGHDK and CDR2 SYGVNS. CDR3 nucleotides: TGTGCCAGCAGTGCTGAGGGGCGGTGGACTGAAGCTTTCTTT. Its protein is CASSAEGRWTEAFF.

This clonotype was seen a few times. This sequence joins TRBV7-8 and TRBJ2-7; tentatively, D is TRBD1 or TRBD2 (7 bases each). With 5 bases removed from V and 3 bases from J, the gap between germline ends came to 17 bases. Germline V gene lookup returns CDR1 SGHVS and CDR2 FQNEAQ. The CDR3 is made up of 15 amino acids. The DNA for the CDR3 is TGTGCCAGCAGCCACGAGCGGGGACAGATCTACGAGCAGTACTTC. It is translated as CASSHERGQIYEQYF.

Comments on this clonotype: At one end, the junction sequence differs from germline, possibly due to a read error. The chain carries TRBV30 and TRBJ2-2, with TRBD2 as a possible D gene (5 bases). CDR3 length: 13 residues. Per germline, CDR1 GTSNPN and CDR2 SVGIG (reference sequence). The CDR3 is CAWSPLGPGELFF. CDR3 DNA sequence: TGTGCCTGGAGTCCGTTGGGCCCCGGGGAGCTGTTTTTC.

The rearrangement uses TRBV29-1 and TRBJ1-1, with TRBD1 as a possible D gene (6 bases). Germline values: CDR1 SQVTM, CDR2 ANQGSEA. CDR3 size: 13 residues. V lost 5 bases and J lost 2, with 12 bases in between. CDR3 amino acids: CSVSDRTNTEAFF. In nucleotides, the CDR3 is TGCAGCGTTTCCGACAGGACTAACACTGAAGCTTTCTTT.

This clonotype was counted a few times. The chain is built from TRBV2 and TRBJ2-7; TRBD2 matches at 10 bases. Per the germline V gene, CDR1 is SNHLY and CDR2 is FYNNEI. V lost 2 bases to trimming and J lost 0 bases; unmatched junction nucleotides: 4. CDR3 length: 16 residues. CDR3 amino acids: CASSELAGAHSYEQYF. Here the CDR3 DNA reads TGTGCCAGCAGTGAACTAGCGGGAGCCCACTCCTACGAGCAGTACTTC.

This clonotype was seen at least ten times. The genes are TRBV6-6 and TRBJ2-7; 12 nucleotides line up with TRBD1. V gave up 5 bases and J gave up 7 bases; unmatched junction bases: 9. Per the germline V gene, CDR1 is MNHNY and CDR2 is SVGAGI (reference sequence). There are 15 residues in the CDR3. CDR3 protein: CASSEPGQGAREQYF. DNA of the CDR3: TGTGCCAGCAGTGAACCGGGACAGGGGGCTCGAGAGCAGTACTTC.

The J gene is TRBJ2-3, the V gene TRBV7-2, with D possibly being TRBD1 (5 bases). V gave up 5 bases and J gave up 5 bases, with 14 bases separating them. CDR3 length: 14 residues. In germline, CDR1 is SGHTA, CDR2 FQGNSA. For the CDR3, the DNA is TGTGCCAGCAGCCAAGGGGTAGGGAAAGATACGCAGTATTTT. Amino acids: CASSQGVGKDTQYF. The variable domain in full, with the rest retrieved from reference TRBV7-2 and TRBJ2-3, is GAGVSQSPSNKVTEKGKDVELRCDPISGHTALYWYRQSLGQGLEFLIYFQGNSAPDKSGLPSDRFSAERTGGSVSTLTIQRTQQEDSAVYLCASSQGVGKDTQYFGPGTRLTVL.

The chain links TRBV15 to TRBJ1-2, with TRBD1 identical over 7 bases. The CDR3 is 14 residues long. After removal of 4 bases from V and 5 bases from J, the junction contained 7 bases not matched to a gene. CDR1 is LNHNV, CDR2 YYDKDF, per germline (reference sequence). The CDR3 DNA sequence: TGTGCCACCAGCATAGGGAGGGGGCGATATGGCTACACCTTC. It yields the protein CATSIGRGRYGYTF.